This T cell receptor beta chain emerged from a study of blood T cell repertoires in COVID-19. Turning to the study itself: Sites across the United States, Italy and Spain contributed samples from acute and convalescent COVID-19.

V gave up 6 bases and J gave up 6 bases, with 12 bases separating them. CDR3 length equals 13 residues. Germline V gives CDR1 MNHEY, CDR2 SMNVEV (reference sequence). Only in-frame clones appear in the TCRdb table, and some are missing; sequencing was by immunoSEQ multiplex PCR. Seen here are more than 300,000 clones, 85% to 95% observed once, and the top ten hold less than 4%. Participant age was about 18 to 100 years, and participants resided in fewer than 30 US areas. This chain uses TRBV27 with TRBJ2-1; D not resolved. The sample comprised PBMCs or T cells enriched from blood (not recorded which). The clonotype originates from a woman aged 25 to 45 who had been exposed to COVID-19. CDR3: CASRRSSSNEQFF. The CDR3 bases are TGTGCCAGCAGACGATCTAGTTCCAATGAGCAGTTCTTC.